The sequence of this TCR beta chain was determined in a study of shared clonotypes between healthy human individuals (dated by TCRdb to 2018 to 2021). The study in broad terms: A couple of women and a few men aged 18 to 49 years were included in the cohort. For each donor, three plates each were used for CD4 naive and CD4 memory, two plates were used for CD8 naive, and one plate was used for CD8 memory. To increase sequencing depth and limit assay-specific biases, different laboratories used diverse techniques to prepare libraries and sequence TCR repertoires. Per donor, leukapheresis produced somewhere between about 0.8 and 9 billion PBMCs. The study deeply sequenced blood TCR repertoires of about five healthy adults to estimate repertoire size and the extent of clonotype sharing between individuals. Study-wide conclusions, independent of this receptor: About 4.5% of naive CD4, around 3.6% of naive CD8, 2.3% of memory CD4, and 0.35% to 0.4% of memory CD8 clonotypes were shared across several donors. The small number of donors limited the genetic and exposure-history diversity represented. Incomplete sequencing was indicated by rarefaction of sorted-subset datasets, despite the large sequencing depth. Naive subsets generally had larger estimated clonotype richness than memory subsets. Compared with non-shared clonotypes, clonotypes shared by all four sorted-subset donors had higher generation probabilities. Based on pairwise subsampling, the degree of clonotype sharing among donors was expected to be affected by sequencing depth. Only blood was sampled, and tissue TCR repertoires likely differ from those in blood.

CD8 naive samples were obtained by positive selection for CCR7 among CD45RO-negative cells, yielding a CD45RA+CCR7+ population from which TemRA cells were excluded. The donors were healthy, HIV-negative adults with no recently reported acute infections or vaccinations. All donors were Caucasian adults living in Nashville, Tennessee, USA. Blood was obtained by leukapheresis, after which PBMCs were separated by Ficoll-Histopaque density gradient centrifugation and cryopreserved in liquid nitrogen vapor phase. Purity and quantity of every magnetically sorted T cell population were checked by analytical flow cytometry. From each sorted fraction, genomic DNA was isolated and quantified by UV absorbance on a Nanodrop 2000c. In the case of this clone: No cognate antigen has been identified for it. There are no base qualities to consult, and no much larger clone falls within one base.

At the junction V is shortened by 8 bases and J by 6 bases; bases outside the gene matches: 5. Inclusive of the bounding cysteine and phenylalanine, the CDR3 is 14 residues long. The DNA shown is the 42-base CDR3, in frame from base 1. CDR1 and CDR2 (LNHDA, SQIVND) derive from the germline V gene (reference sequence). Using the deep immunoSEQ assay, multiplex PCR amplified TCR CDR3 regions from genomic DNA. Extracted genomic DNA from each cell subset was spread evenly across all wells of several immunoSEQ 96-well plates, with each plate serving as a replicate. Each replicate PCR for sorted subsets received roughly 0.2 ug genomic DNA, equal to tens of thousands of T cell genomes. The purified libraries were quantified using a Qubit 3.0 fluorometer, sized with a Bioanalyzer 2100, and then quantified again using the KAPA Library Quantification kit. Every immunoSEQ 96-well plate was sequenced on a dedicated single-read 150-cycle Illumina NextSeq 550 flow cell. The study's processing was this. Because only junctional sequences without quality scores were contained in the immunoSEQ output, filtering matching that applied to full-length reads could not be performed. Sequences were annotated with PyIR, a Python wrapper for IgBLAST v1.9, and V/J genes and CDR3 were assigned using IMGT germline references. Any read was removed if the V/J assignment was weak (E-value above 1e-6), the CDR3 was missing, or the read contained stop codons, out-of-frame junctions, or ambiguous translated residues. A V3J clonotype was defined by an identical inferred V gene, J gene, and CDR3 amino acid sequence. Percentage overlap between repertoires was computed as shared unique clonotypes divided by the size of the smaller repertoire. Richness of each repertoire was evaluated using RTK rarefaction, the Chao1 estimator, and Recon v2.1 estimates of unobserved clonotypes. Generation probabilities were computed with OLGA for all TCRbeta clonotypes obtained by the gDNA method from four donors. The immuneACCESS repertoire file appears here via TCRdb, limited to in-frame rearrangements. These files lack a portion of the clones; in checked studies, under half of the deficit traces to unresolved V genes, and the cause of the others is not known. The V and J calls and clone size come from that table; D and trimming were worked out from the DNA. Present in this sample are around 600,000 clones, 85% to 95% of which were seen just once. In total, the top ten clones hold approximately 0.11% of the sample.

Recombination linked TRBV19 to TRBJ1-6, and TRBD1 aligns with 9 junction nucleotides. The sequenced material came from naive CD8+ T cells sorted from blood. In the paper's terms, the cell subset or site label means: CD45RA+CCR7+. This clonotype originated in a woman aged 25 to 39 in good health. The nucleotide sequence reads TGTGCCAGTCGAGAGGGACAGGGTAATTCACCCCTCCACTTT. Its translation reads: CASREGQGNSPLHF.